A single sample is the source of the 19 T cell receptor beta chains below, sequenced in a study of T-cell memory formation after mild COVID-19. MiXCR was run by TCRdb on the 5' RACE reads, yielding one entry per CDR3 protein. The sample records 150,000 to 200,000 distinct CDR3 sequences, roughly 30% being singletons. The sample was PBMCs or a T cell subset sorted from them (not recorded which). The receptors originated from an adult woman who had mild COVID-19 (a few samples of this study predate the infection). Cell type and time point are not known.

This CDR3 is CASSQDRGDGYTF. CDR3 in DNA: TGCGCCAGCAGCCAGGACAGGGGGGATGGCTACACCTTC. The chain links TRBV4-1 to TRBJ1-2; TRBD1 agrees at 10 bases. The CDR3 totals 13 residues. Germline V gene data show CDR1 as MGHRA and CDR2 as YSYEKL. Trimming at V came to 3 bases and at J to 6 bases, leaving 1 base not matched to a gene.

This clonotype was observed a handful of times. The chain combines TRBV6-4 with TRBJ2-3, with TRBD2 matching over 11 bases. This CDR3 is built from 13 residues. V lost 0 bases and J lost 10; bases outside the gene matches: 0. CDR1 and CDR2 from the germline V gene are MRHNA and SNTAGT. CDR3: CASSDSTSGAQYF. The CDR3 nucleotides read TGTGCCAGCAGTGACTCGACTAGCGGGGCGCAGTATTTT.

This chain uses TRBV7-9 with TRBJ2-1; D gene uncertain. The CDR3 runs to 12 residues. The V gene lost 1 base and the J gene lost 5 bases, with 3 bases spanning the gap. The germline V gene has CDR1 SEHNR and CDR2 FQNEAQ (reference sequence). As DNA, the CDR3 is TGTGCCAGCAGCTTAGTTAACAATGAGCAGTTCTTC. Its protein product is CASSLVNNEQFF.

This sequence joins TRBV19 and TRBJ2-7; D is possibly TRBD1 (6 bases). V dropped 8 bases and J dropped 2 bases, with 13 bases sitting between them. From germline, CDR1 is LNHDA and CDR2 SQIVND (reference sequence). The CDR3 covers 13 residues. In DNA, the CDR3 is TGTGCCAGTGGGGGCGACAGGACCTACGAGCAGTACTTC. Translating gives CASGGDRTYEQYF.

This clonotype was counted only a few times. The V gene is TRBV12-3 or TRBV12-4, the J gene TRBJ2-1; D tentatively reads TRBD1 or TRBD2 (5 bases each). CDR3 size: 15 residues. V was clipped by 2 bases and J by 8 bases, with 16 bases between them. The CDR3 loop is CASSLTQSGLHEQFF. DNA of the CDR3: TGTGCCAGCAGTTTAACACAGTCGGGGCTCCATGAGCAGTTCTTC.

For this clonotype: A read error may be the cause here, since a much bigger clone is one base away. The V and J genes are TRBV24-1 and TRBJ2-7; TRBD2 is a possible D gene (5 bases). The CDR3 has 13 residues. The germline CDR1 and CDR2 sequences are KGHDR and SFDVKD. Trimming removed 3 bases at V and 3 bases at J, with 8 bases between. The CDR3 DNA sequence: TGTGCCACCAGTGATCGAGGAGGCTACGAGCAGTACTTC. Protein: CATSDRGGYEQYF.

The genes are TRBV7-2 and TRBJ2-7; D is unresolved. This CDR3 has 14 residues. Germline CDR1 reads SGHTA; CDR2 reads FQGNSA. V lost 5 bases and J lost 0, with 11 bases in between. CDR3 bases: TGTGCCAGCAGCCCCCTTCCCCTCTCCTACGAGCAGTACTTC. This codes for CASSPLPLSYEQYF.

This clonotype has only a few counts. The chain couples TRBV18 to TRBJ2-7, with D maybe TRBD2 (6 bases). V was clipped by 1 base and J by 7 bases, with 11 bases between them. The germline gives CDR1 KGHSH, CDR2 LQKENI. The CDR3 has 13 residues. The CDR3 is CASSPQAGREQYF. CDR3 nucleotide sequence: TGTGCCAGCTCACCACAGGCGGGGAGGGAGCAGTACTTC.

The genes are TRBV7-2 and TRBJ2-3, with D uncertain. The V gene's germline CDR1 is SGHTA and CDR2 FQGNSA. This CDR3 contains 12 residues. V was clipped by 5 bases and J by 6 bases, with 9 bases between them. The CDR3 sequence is CASSHRRDTQYF. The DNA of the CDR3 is TGTGCCAGCAGCCACCGCCGGGATACGCAGTATTTT.

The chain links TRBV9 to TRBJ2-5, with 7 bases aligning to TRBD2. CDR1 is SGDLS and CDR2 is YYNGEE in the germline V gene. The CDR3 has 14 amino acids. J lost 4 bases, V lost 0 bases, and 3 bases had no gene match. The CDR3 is CASSVDAGVETQYF. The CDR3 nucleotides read TGTGCCAGCAGCGTAGATGCGGGGGTAGAGACCCAGTACTTC.

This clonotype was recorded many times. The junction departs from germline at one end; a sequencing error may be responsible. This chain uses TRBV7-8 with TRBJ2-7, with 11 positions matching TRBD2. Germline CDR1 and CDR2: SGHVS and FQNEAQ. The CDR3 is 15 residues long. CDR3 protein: CASSVAGGPSYEQYF. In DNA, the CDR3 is TGTGCCAGCAGCGTAGCGGGAGGGCCTAGCTACGAGCAGTACTTC.

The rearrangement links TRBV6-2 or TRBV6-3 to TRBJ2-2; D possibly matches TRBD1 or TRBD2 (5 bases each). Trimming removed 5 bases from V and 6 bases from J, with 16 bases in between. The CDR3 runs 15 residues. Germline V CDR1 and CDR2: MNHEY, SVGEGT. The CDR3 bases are TGTGCCAGCAGTCTTCCGGGACGAGAATCCGGGGAGCTGTTTTTT. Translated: CASSLPGRESGELFF.

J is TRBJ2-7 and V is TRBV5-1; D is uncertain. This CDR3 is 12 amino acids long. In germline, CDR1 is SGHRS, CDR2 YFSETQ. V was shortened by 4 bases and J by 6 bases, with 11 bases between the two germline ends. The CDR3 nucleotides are TGCGCCAGCAGCCCCCAAGCCGGCGAGCAGTACTTC. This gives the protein CASSPQAGEQYF.

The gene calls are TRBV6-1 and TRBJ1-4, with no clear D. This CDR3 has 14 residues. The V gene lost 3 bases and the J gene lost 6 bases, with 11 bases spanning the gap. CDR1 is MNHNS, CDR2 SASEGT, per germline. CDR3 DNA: TGTGCCAGCAGTGACGGACTGAGGGATGAAAAACTGTTTTTT. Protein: CASSDGLRDEKLFF.

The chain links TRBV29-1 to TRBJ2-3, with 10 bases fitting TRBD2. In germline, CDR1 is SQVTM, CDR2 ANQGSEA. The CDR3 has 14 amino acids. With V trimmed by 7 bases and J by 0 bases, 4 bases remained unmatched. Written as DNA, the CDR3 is TGCAGCGCGCCGACTAGCGGGAGCACAGATACGCAGTATTTT. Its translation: CSAPTSGSTDTQYF.

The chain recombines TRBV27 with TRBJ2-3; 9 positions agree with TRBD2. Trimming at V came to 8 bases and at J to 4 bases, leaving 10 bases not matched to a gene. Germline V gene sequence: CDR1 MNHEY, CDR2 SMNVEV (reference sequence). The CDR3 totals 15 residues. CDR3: CASAGAGGLADTQYF. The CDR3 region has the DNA TGTGCCAGCGCCGGGGCGGGGGGGCTGGCAGATACGCAGTATTTT.

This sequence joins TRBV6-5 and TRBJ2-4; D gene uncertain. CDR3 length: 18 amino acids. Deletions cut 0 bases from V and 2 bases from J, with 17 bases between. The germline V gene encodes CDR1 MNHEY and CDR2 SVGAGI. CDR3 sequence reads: CASSYSIGWDGTKNIQYF. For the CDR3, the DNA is TGTGCCAGCAGTTACTCGATCGGGTGGGATGGGACCAAAAACATTCAGTACTTC.

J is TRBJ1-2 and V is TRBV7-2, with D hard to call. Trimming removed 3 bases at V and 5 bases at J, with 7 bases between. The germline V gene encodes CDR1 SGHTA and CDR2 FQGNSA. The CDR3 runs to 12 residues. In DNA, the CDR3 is TGTGCCAGCAGCTTTTCGAGTTATGGCTACACCTTC. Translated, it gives CASSFSSYGYTF. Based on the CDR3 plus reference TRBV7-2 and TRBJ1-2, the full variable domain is GAGVSQSPSNKVTEKGKDVELRCDPISGHTALYWYRQSLGQGLEFLIYFQGNSAPDKSGLPSDRFSAERTGGSVSTLTIQRTQQEDSAVYLCASSFSSYGYTFGSGTRLTVV.

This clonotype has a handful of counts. CDR3 DNA sequence: TGTGCCAGCTCTCTAGGGACAGGGCAGATGAACACTGAAGCTTTCTTT. This gives the protein CASSLGTGQMNTEAFF. V is TRBV18 and J is TRBJ1-1, with 9 bases lining up with TRBD1. Per the germline V gene, CDR1 is KGHSH and CDR2 is LQKENI. The CDR3 is 16 residues long. Trimming removed 6 bases from V and 0 bases from J; junction bases left unmatched: 8.